This TCR beta chain is drawn from a study of T cells expressing NK-cell markers. CDR1 and CDR2 (germline): MNHNS, SASEGT. The length of the CDR3 is 14 residues. TCRdb re-called the 5' RACE reads; every CDR3 protein appears as one record, without DNA. The specimen's table records some 440,000 distinct CDR3 sequences. This chain links TRBV6-1 with TRBJ2-7; TCRdb indicates TRBD2, and absent DNA this call remains unverified. Sample: blood T cells: a sorted CD56 or NKG2C T cell subset, CD4+ or CD8+ T cells, or bulk PBMC T cells (not recorded which). This TCR was recovered from a woman aged 45-65 years in good health. The CDR3 protein is CASSASGRNYEQYF.